These 22 T cell receptor beta chains originate from one sample sequenced in a study of metastatic and nonmetastatic thyroid tumors. The entire patient cohort was treatment-naive prior to thyroid surgery. TCRdb re-called the PCR reads with MiXCR. The top ten hold more than 9% of the sample, which has some 15,000 clones, roughly 26% seen once. Sequenced: adjacent normal tissue. These receptors all stem from a female donor with papillary thyroid cancer or a benign thyroid nodule (not recorded which). Some clones in this sample may be carry-over from other donors' samples.

V and J are TRBV7-2 and TRBJ2-1; D not resolved. Germline V lookup: CDR1 SGHTA, CDR2 FQGNSA. The CDR3 loop spans 14 amino acids. V dropped 6 bases and J dropped 10 bases, with 19 bases sitting between them. In nucleotides, the CDR3 is TGTGCCAGCAGGGACCCGGGCACCAAGTGGGAGCAGTTCTTC. Residues: CASRDPGTKWEQFF.

The chain recombines TRBV27 with TRBJ2-3; weak D call: TRBD2 (5 bases). The V gene lost 2 bases and the J gene lost 0 bases, with 12 bases spanning the gap. The CDR3 covers 16 residues. Germline assignment: CDR1 MNHEY and CDR2 SMNVEV (reference sequence). CDR3 region: CASSLVALGSTDTQYF. The CDR3 coding sequence is TGTGCCAGCAGTTTAGTAGCGCTAGGGAGCACAGATACGCAGTATTTT.

This chain links TRBV20-1 with TRBJ2-7; 11 bases are shared with TRBD2. The CDR3 has 15 amino acids. J was trimmed by 3 bases and V by 6 bases; bases with no gene match: 10. Germline-derived CDR1 and CDR2 are DFQATT and SNEGSKA (reference sequence). The chain's CDR3 is CSAEIAGGGDYEQYF. The CDR3 DNA follows: TGCAGTGCCGAAATAGCGGGAGGGGGGGACTACGAGCAGTACTTC.

The V gene is TRBV7-9, the J gene TRBJ2-7, with D hard to call. Germline loops: CDR1 SEHNR, CDR2 FQNEAQ (reference sequence). The CDR3 totals 12 residues. V was shortened by 5 bases and J by 4 bases, with 9 bases between the two germline ends. Written as DNA, the CDR3 is TGTGCCAGCAGCACATCGACGTACGAGCAGTACTTC. Amino acids: CASSTSTYEQYF.

This clone has only a few counts. This chain connects TRBV27 to TRBJ2-3; D not certain. The CDR3 covers 18 residues. V was cut by 6 bases and J by 0 bases, with 22 bases left in between. The germline gives CDR1 MNHEY, CDR2 SMNVEV (reference sequence). The CDR3 loop reads CASSLKRPDGTSTDTQYF. The CDR3 nucleotides are TGTGCCAGCAGCTTGAAAAGACCGGACGGAACTAGCACAGATACGCAGTATTTT.

CDR3: CASSLEPSGATGELFF. CDR3 in DNA: TGTGCCAGCAGCTTAGAACCTTCTGGGGCCACCGGGGAGCTGTTTTTT. This chain links TRBV11-2 with TRBJ2-2; tentatively, D is TRBD1 (5 bases). The CDR3 loop spans 16 amino acids. CDR1 and CDR2 (germline): SGHAT, FQNNGV. The V end was cut by 0 bases, the J end by 4 bases, with 12 bases between.

By sample share, this clone is large. The chain has TRBV27 and TRBJ2-7; 7 bases match TRBD2. The CDR3 has 16 residues. J gave up 4 bases and V 1 base, and 10 bases lay outside the gene matches. The germline V gene encodes CDR1 MNHEY and CDR2 SMNVEV (reference sequence). This CDR3 reads CASSLWGGSKSYEQYF. The CDR3 DNA sequence: TGTGCCAGCAGTTTATGGGGGGGATCTAAAAGTTACGAGCAGTACTTC.

This clone was seen more than once but under ten times. The chain links TRBV6-1 to TRBJ2-7, with 8 bases lining up with TRBD1. Germline V CDR1 and CDR2: MNHNS, SASEGT. The CDR3 is made up of 13 amino acids. The V and J ends lost 6 bases and 4 bases, in that order; junction bases with no gene match: 5. In DNA, the CDR3 is TGTGCCAGCAGCCGGACAGGGCTTTACGAGCAGTACTTC. Translating it yields CASSRTGLYEQYF.

CDR3 nucleotide sequence: TGCAGTGCTAGAGAACTACAGGGTAATAATTCACCCCTCCACTTT. Its protein product is CSARELQGNNSPLHF. The chain joins TRBV20-1 to TRBJ1-6; D is possibly TRBD1 (6 bases). Trimming took 0 bases from V and 5 from J, leaving 11 bases between them. This CDR3 is built from 15 residues. CDR1 is DFQATT and CDR2 is SNEGSKA in the germline V gene (reference sequence).

This clone was detected a few times. This rearrangement joins TRBV2 to TRBJ2-7; D may match TRBD1 or TRBD2 (6 bases each). Germline loops: CDR1 SNHLY, CDR2 FYNNEI. This CDR3 comprises 13 residues. With 3 bases removed from V and 2 bases from J, the gap between germline ends came to 8 bases. CDR3 DNA: TGTGCCAGCAGTGAGCGGGACACCTACGAGCAGTACTTC. Translated: CASSERDTYEQYF.

This clone has only a few counts. The chain employs TRBV30 and TRBJ1-5, with D possibly TRBD1 on 6 matching bases. CDR1 and CDR2 from the germline V gene are GTSNPN and SVGIG (reference sequence). The CDR3 is 14 residues long. Trimming cost V 7 bases and J 5 bases, with 18 bases left between them. The CDR3 loop is CAFSTGTNYQPQHF. CDR3 bases: TGTGCCTTTTCGACCGGGACAAATTATCAGCCCCAGCATTTT. Based on the CDR3 plus reference TRBV30 and TRBJ1-5, the full variable domain is SQTIHQWPATLVQPVGSPLSLECTVEGTSNPNLYWYRQAAGRGLQLLFYSVGIGQISSEVPQNLSASRPQDRQFILSSKKLLLSDSGFYLCAFSTGTNYQPQHFGDGTRLSIL.

The chain carries TRBV3-1 and TRBJ1-1, with D unresolved. V was trimmed by 4 bases and J by 7 bases, leaving 13 bases between them. The CDR3 has 13 amino acids. CDR1 is LGHDT and CDR2 is YNNKEL in the germline V gene (reference sequence). The CDR3, as DNA: TGTGCCAGCAGCCCCGGGAGGCTCGGTGAAGCTTTCTTT. This gives the protein CASSPGRLGEAFF.

This clone ranks as large. The rearrangement links TRBV6-1 to TRBJ1-1, with TRBD1 identical over 10 bases. CDR1 is MNHNS and CDR2 is SASEGT in the germline V gene. Losses at the gene ends were 5 bases for V and 5 bases for J; bases not matched to a gene: 11. The CDR3 is 16 residues long. The CDR3 DNA reads TGTGCCAGCAGTCCATGGACAGGGGGTCGAGGGACTGAAGCTTTCTTT. Translation: CASSPWTGGRGTEAFF.

On this clone: Additional DNA sequences in this sample encode the identical CDR3. The chain carries TRBV6-5 and TRBJ2-1; 7 bases fit TRBD1. Germline V CDR1 and CDR2: MNHEY, SVGAGI. The CDR3 runs to 14 residues. The V segment lost 0 bases and the J segment 9 bases; nucleotides outside the gene matches: 5. The CDR3 spells CASSYSAGGGEQFF. Here the CDR3 DNA reads TGTGCCAGCAGTTACTCAGCAGGGGGTGGTGAGCAGTTCTTC.

The chain links TRBV6-1 to TRBJ1-1, with D possibly being TRBD1 (6 bases). CDR1 is MNHNS, CDR2 SASEGT, per germline. This CDR3 spans 14 amino acids. Trimming removed 6 bases at V and 3 bases at J, with 14 bases between. CDR3 residues: CASRLTGFDTEAFF. DNA for the CDR3: TGTGCCAGCAGACTTACAGGGTTCGACACTGAAGCTTTCTTT.

This clone occurred a few times. The chain uses TRBV7-2 and TRBJ2-7; TRBD2 aligns across 7 bases. The trim removed 8 bases at V and 4 bases at J, leaving 8 bases unmatched. Germline CDR1 reads SGHTA; CDR2 reads FQGNSA. The CDR3 is 13 residues long. The CDR3 region is CASRGGSGYEQYF. The CDR3 nucleotides are TGTGCCAGCCGGGGCGGGAGCGGGTACGAGCAGTACTTC.

Remarks on this clone: The junction does not match germline at one end; this may be a read error. The rearrangement links TRBV5-1 to TRBJ2-3; D gene uncertain. Germline values: CDR1 SGHRS, CDR2 YFSETQ. This CDR3 spans 13 amino acids. CDR3 in DNA: TGCGCCAGCAGCTTGGGGGCCACATATACGCAGTATTTT. Protein product: CASSLGATYTQYF.

This clone occurred a few times. The gene calls are TRBV11-2 and TRBJ1-1; 8 nucleotides agree with TRBD1. The CDR3 covers 14 residues. Germline loops: CDR1 SGHAT, CDR2 FQNNGV. Trimming removed 3 bases from V and 1 base from J; junction bases left unmatched: 1. The DNA of the CDR3 is TGTGCCAGCAGCTTTCAGGGGGCGAACACTGAAGCTTTCTTT. It specifies CASSFQGANTEAFF. The full variable domain, with the rest looked up from reference TRBV11-2 and TRBJ1-1, is EAGVAQSPRYKIIEKRQSVAFWCNPISGHATLYWYQQILGQGPKLLIQFQNNGVVDDSQLPKDRFSAERLKGVDSTLKIQPAKLEDSAVYLCASSFQGANTEAFFGQGTRLTVV.

J is TRBJ1-3 and V is TRBV18; D unclear. Germline V gene data show CDR1 as KGHSH and CDR2 as LQKENI. This CDR3 has 14 residues. The germline V and J ends were trimmed by 4 bases and 4 bases, with 11 bases remaining between them. CDR3 DNA: TGTGCCAGCTCACGACGGATGCCGGGAAACACCATATATTTT. Protein: CASSRRMPGNTIYF.

This clone was recorded at least ten times. The gene calls are TRBV12-3 or TRBV12-4 and TRBJ1-1; possible D gene TRBD1, 5 bases. With 3 bases removed from V and 1 base from J, the gap between germline ends came to 21 bases. The CDR3 runs to 18 residues. CDR3 amino acids: CASSLIGSSGLTNTEAFF. CDR3 in DNA: TGTGCCAGCAGTTTGATCGGTTCCTCGGGACTCACGAACACTGAAGCTTTCTTT.

The V and J genes are TRBV7-9 and TRBJ2-7; 10 bases map to TRBD2. Germline V gene data show CDR1 as SEHNR and CDR2 as FQNEAQ (reference sequence). The CDR3 sequence is 14 residues long. The junction had 12 bases not matched to a gene; V was cut back by 10 bases and J by 6 bases. CDR3 sequence: CAIQVASGSIEQYF. CDR3 in DNA: TGTGCCATCCAGGTGGCTAGCGGGAGTATCGAGCAGTACTTC.

This clone was seen a few times. The chain combines TRBV6-1 with TRBJ1-1, with D possibly TRBD1 on 6 matching bases. V dropped 6 bases and J dropped 5 bases, with 16 bases sitting between them. CDR3 length: 14 residues. The germline V gene encodes CDR1 MNHNS and CDR2 SASEGT. CDR3 in DNA: TGTGCCAGCAGCCGGGAACAGGGTTTAACTGAAGCTTTCTTT. It is translated as CASSREQGLTEAFF.